This T cell receptor (beta chain) was found in a study of shared clonotypes between healthy human individuals (dated by TCRdb to 2020 to 2021). A note on the overall study: The cohort included three men and a couple of women between 18 and 49 years of age. Per donor, three plates each were used for CD4 naive and CD4 memory, two for CD8 naive, and one for CD8 memory. Blood TCR repertoires of a handful of healthy adults were deeply sequenced to estimate repertoire size and the extent of clonotype sharing between individuals. Libraries were prepared and TCR repertoires were sequenced by different laboratories using diverse techniques, in order to increase sequencing depth and limit assay-specific biases. Between about 0.9 and 9 billion PBMCs per donor were obtained by leukapheresis.

CDR1 and CDR2 (MDHEN, SYDVKM) derive from the germline V gene. The CDR3 numbers 17 residues from cysteine through phenylalanine. The entry retains the CDR3 DNA only, 51 bases that are in frame from base 1. V drops 4 bases and J drops 4 bases, leaving 20 bases in between. Note on this clone: Its antigen is unknown. It has no much larger one-base neighbor in the sample; base qualities were not kept.

Overall study outcomes, separate from this receptor: Higher generation probabilities were observed for clonotypes shared by all four sorted-subset donors than for non-shared clonotypes. Approximately 5% of naive CD4, more than 3% of naive CD8, approximately 2% of memory CD4, and 0.4% of memory CD8 clonotypes were shared across several donors. Even with the large sequencing depth, rarefaction of the sorted-subset datasets indicated that sequencing was incomplete. Based on pairwise subsampling, the degree of clonotype sharing among donors was expected to be affected by sequencing depth. The small number of donors limited the genetic and exposure-history diversity represented. Larger estimated clonotype richness was generally found for naive subsets than for memory subsets. Only blood was sampled, and tissue TCR repertoires likely differ from those in blood.

Using the deep immunoSEQ assay, TCR CDR3 regions were amplified from genomic DNA by multiplex PCR. Genomic DNA extracted from each cell subset was distributed evenly over all wells of several immunoSEQ 96-well plates, and each plate served as one replicate. For sorted subsets, about 220 ng of genomic DNA, equivalent to roughly 30,000 T cell genomes, went into each replicate PCR. The purified libraries were quantified using a Qubit 3.0 fluorometer, sized with a Bioanalyzer 2100, and then quantified again using the KAPA Library Quantification kit. Each immunoSEQ 96-well plate was sequenced on its own single-read 150-cycle Illumina NextSeq 550 flow cell. Turning to the authors' computational methods: Because only junctional sequences without quality scores were contained in the immunoSEQ output, filtering matching that applied to full-length reads could not be performed. Sequences were annotated with PyIR, a Python wrapper for IgBLAST v1.9, using IMGT germline references to assign V/J genes and CDR3. Any read was removed if the V/J assignment was weak (E-value above 1e-6), the CDR3 was missing, or the read contained stop codons, out-of-frame junctions, or ambiguous translated residues. V3J clonotypes were defined by identical inferred V gene, J gene, and CDR3 amino acid sequence. Percentage overlap between repertoires was calculated by dividing the number of shared unique clonotypes by the size of the smaller repertoire. Three approaches were used to assess repertoire richness: RTK rarefaction, the Chao1 estimator, and Recon v2.1 estimates of unobserved clonotypes. Generation probabilities were computed with OLGA for all TCRbeta clonotypes obtained by the gDNA method from several donors. The immuneACCESS repertoire file appears here via TCRdb, limited to in-frame rearrangements. These files lack a portion of the clones; in checked studies, under half of the deficit traces to unresolved V genes, and the cause of the others is not known. V and J calls and clone size are as listed in that table; D and trimming were resolved from the DNA. This sample has just under 95,000 clones in its table, and 68% of those were observed once. Together, the top ten hold about 50% of the sample.

Donors were healthy HIV-negative adults with no recently reported acute infections or vaccinations. Every donor was a Caucasian adult living in Nashville, Tennessee, USA. CD8 memory samples consisted of magnetically selected CD45RO+ cells combined with CCR7-negative CD45RA+ effector memory (TemRA) cells. Blood was collected by leukapheresis, and PBMCs were isolated by Ficoll-Histopaque density gradient centrifugation and then cryopreserved in liquid nitrogen vapor phase. Analytical flow cytometry was used to check the purity and quantity of every magnetically sorted T cell population. Genomic DNA was isolated from every sorted fraction and measured by UV absorbance on a Nanodrop 2000c.

Sequencing was carried out using memory CD8+ T cells sorted from blood. The cell subset or site label, as the study defines it: CD45RO+ cells pooled with CCR7-negative TemRA cells. The V and J genes are TRBV28 and TRBJ2-1; there is no confident call for the D gene. The sequence derives from a man aged 30-40 years in good health. The DNA sequence follows: TGTGCCAGCAGTTCCCCCACATCCCCCGTCCATTACAATGAGCAGTTCTTC. Translated, it gives CASSSPTSPVHYNEQFF.